This record covers a single T cell receptor beta chain. There are many counts of this clonotype. The antigen this receptor binds is unknown. Within one base of it there is no much larger clone, and no base qualities were kept. This sample was taken from a study of T-cell reconstitution after alpha-beta-depleted transplantation in children (dated by TCRdb to 2016 to 2017). For the study in its entirety: T-cell immune reconstitution after TCRalphabeta/CD19-depleted allogeneic hematopoietic cell transplantation in children was quantitatively tracked in the study by means of TCR repertoire profiling.

The paper's findings and limits, for the study overall: In some patients, the high TCRbeta diversity seen at day 60 was put down to recipient T cells and intrathymic progenitors that had survived conditioning. Over the following months the frequencies of hyperexpanded clones went down, and after one year T-cell counts and TCRbeta diversity were mostly credited to newly produced T cells. The apparently early alphabetaT-cell count recovery about two months after transplant was reportedly dependent on only several hundred rapidly expanded clones derived from non-depleted graft cells.

Libraries were made using PCR. Data came from an Illumina HiSeq 2500. TCR libraries were prepared with molecular barcoding, using unique molecular identifiers to normalize TCRbeta repertoire quantification. The public reads were quality trimmed at Q25 with fastp and then assembled into clones with MiXCR by TCRdb, keeping productive beta chains. CDR3 protein sequences are deduplicated, and each keeps its most common genes and DNA. The table for this sample lists about 260,000 distinct CDR3 sequences; around 7.5% of them were counted only once. Jointly, the top ten make up less than 8% of the sample. What this sample's treatment or condition label stands for: allogeneic hematopoietic cell transplantation with graft depleted of TCRalphabeta T cells and CD19 B cells. TCRalphabeta/CD19-depleted allogeneic hematopoietic cell grafts were given to the transplant recipients, all of whom were children. The clonotype comes from a male patient between 5 and 17 years old who had a stem cell transplant for acute lymphoblastic leukemia, so the T cells may come from the graft donor. Sequenced material: PBMCs, mostly from graft donor cells, taken 180 days after TCRalphabeta/CD19-depleted stem cell transplant.

The CDR3 in this case is CASSGGTSGGQYYEQYF. The DNA sequence is given as TGTGCCAGCAGCGGGGGGACCTCCGGGGGCCAATACTACGAGCAGTACTTC. Rearrangement joined TRBV25-1 to TRBJ2-7; TRBD2 could be the D gene, as 7 bases match. The germline V gene gives CDR1 as MGHDK and CDR2 as SYGVNS. The junction carries 24 bases between V and J, which are trimmed by 6 bases and 3 bases respectively. There are 17 amino acids in the CDR3, from cysteine to phenylalanine inclusive. Only the CDR3 DNA is retained, 51 bases long and in frame from the first base.